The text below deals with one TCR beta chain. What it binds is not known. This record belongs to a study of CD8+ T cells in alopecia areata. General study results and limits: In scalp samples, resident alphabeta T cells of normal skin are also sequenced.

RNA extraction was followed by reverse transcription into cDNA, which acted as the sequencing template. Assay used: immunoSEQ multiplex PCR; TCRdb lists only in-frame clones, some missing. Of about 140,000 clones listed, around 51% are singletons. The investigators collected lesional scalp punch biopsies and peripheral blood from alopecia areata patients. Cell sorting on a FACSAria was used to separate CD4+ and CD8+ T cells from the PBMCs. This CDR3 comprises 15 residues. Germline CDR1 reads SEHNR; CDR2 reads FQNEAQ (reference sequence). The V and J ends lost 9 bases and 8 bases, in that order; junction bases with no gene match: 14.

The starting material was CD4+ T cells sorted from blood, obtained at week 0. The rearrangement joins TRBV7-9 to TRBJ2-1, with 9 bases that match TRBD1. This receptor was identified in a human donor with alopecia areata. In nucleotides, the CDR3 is TGTGCCAGTCAAACTACGGGACAGGGACACTATGAGCAGTTCTTC. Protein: CASQTTGQGHYEQFF. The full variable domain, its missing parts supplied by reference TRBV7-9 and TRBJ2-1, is DTGVSQNPRHKITKRGQNVTFRCDPISEHNRLYWYRQTLGQGPEFLTYFQNEAQLEKSRLLSDRFSAERPKGSFSTLEIQRTEQGDSAMYLCASQTTGQGHYEQFFGPGTRLTVL.